These 20 T cell receptor beta chains share one sample of origin, sequenced in a study of shared clonotypes between healthy human individuals. Assay used: immunoSEQ multiplex PCR; TCRdb lists only in-frame clones, some missing. This sample carries about 460,000 clones, roughly three quarters of them seen once, and the ten largest clones take around 11%. The sample comprised PBMCs. All receptors derive from a middle-aged woman in good health. Some clones in this sample may be carry-over from other donors' samples.

This chain connects TRBV9 to TRBJ2-1; no definite D call. Germline V lookup: CDR1 SGDLS, CDR2 YYNGEE. The CDR3 totals 14 residues. Trimming left V 0 bases short and J 9 bases short, with 13 bases between. CDR3 residues: CASSVVGSTGEQFF. As DNA, the CDR3 is TGTGCCAGCAGCGTAGTAGGCAGTACGGGTGAGCAGTTCTTC.

This clone was seen only a few times. The chain combines TRBV5-1 with TRBJ2-1; 14 bases align to TRBD2. The CDR3 length is 17 residues. The germline CDR1 and CDR2 sequences are SGHRS and YFSETQ. Unmatched junction bases numbered 9, after V lost 2 bases and J lost 8 bases. CDR3 in DNA: TGCGCCAGCAGCTTCGGGGGGACTAGCGGGAGTATCGATGAGCAGTTCTTC. It translates to CASSFGGTSGSIDEQFF.

Regarding this clone: A single base separates this from a much larger clone, so it may be a read error. V gene TRBV5-1 combines with J gene TRBJ1-2; D remains ambiguous. Germline CDR1 reads SGHRS; CDR2 reads YFSETQ. V dropped 2 bases and J dropped 6 bases, with 11 bases sitting between them. The CDR3 runs to 13 residues. This CDR3 reads CASSLTAIHGYTF. The CDR3 nucleotides are TGCGCCAGCAGCTTAACGGCCATTCATGGCTACACCTTC.

The rearrangement uses TRBV19 and TRBJ2-6; 8 nucleotides line up with TRBD1. Germline CDR1 LNHDA, CDR2 SQIVND (reference sequence). The CDR3 runs 17 residues. V lost 5 bases to trimming and J lost 0 bases; unmatched junction nucleotides: 6. The CDR3 region is CASSPGQGSSGANVLTF. The CDR3 DNA reads as TGTGCCAGTAGTCCAGGACAGGGCTCCTCTGGGGCCAACGTCCTGACTTTC.

The V and J genes are TRBV5-6 and TRBJ2-5, with 12 bases aligning to TRBD2. Per germline, CDR1 SGHDT and CDR2 YYEEEE. The CDR3 loop spans 16 amino acids. With 4 bases clipped from V and 3 bases from J, the junction kept 7 bases outside the gene matches. The CDR3 protein is CASSTAGLAGKETQYF. CDR3 nucleotide sequence: TGTGCCAGCAGCACGGCCGGACTAGCGGGAAAAGAGACCCAGTACTTC.

The chain joins TRBV9 to TRBJ2-7, with 8 positions matching TRBD1. CDR1 and CDR2 (germline): SGDLS, YYNGEE. The ends lost 3 bases at V and 0 bases at J; junction bases unmatched: 2. The CDR3 runs 14 residues. The CDR3 loop reads CASSGGQGSYEQYF. In nucleotides, the CDR3 is TGTGCCAGCAGCGGAGGACAGGGCTCCTACGAGCAGTACTTC.

The V gene is TRBV29-1, the J gene TRBJ2-7, with 9 bases matching TRBD1. The CDR3 runs 14 residues. The junction had 2 bases not matched to a gene; V was cut back by 1 base and J by 1 base. Germline lookup yields CDR1 SQVTM and CDR2 ANQGSEA. CDR3 sequence: CSVEGTGVSYEQYF. The CDR3, as DNA: TGCAGCGTTGAAGGGACAGGGGTTTCCTACGAGCAGTACTTC.

The rearrangement joins TRBV30 to TRBJ1-3; the D is unclear. The CDR3 consists of 15 residues. Deletions cut 0 bases from V and 0 bases from J, with 9 bases between. Per the germline V gene, CDR1 is GTSNPN and CDR2 is SVGIG (reference sequence). The CDR3 nucleotides read TGTGCCTGGAGTGTCGAGGTTACCTCTGGAAACACCATATATTTT. Its translation: CAWSVEVTSGNTIYF.

The V and J genes are TRBV15 and TRBJ2-7; either TRBD1 or TRBD2 may supply D (6 bases each). The CDR3 is 16 amino acids. Germline lookup yields CDR1 LNHNV and CDR2 YYDKDF (reference sequence). Trimming stripped 1 base from V and 1 base from J, with 14 bases between. This CDR3 is CATSRGGAGRSYEQYF. In nucleotides, the CDR3 is TGTGCCACCAGCAGAGGGGGGGCAGGTCGGTCCTACGAGCAGTACTTC.

The rearrangement joins TRBV4-1 to TRBJ2-5, with TRBD1 matching 7 bases. With 3 bases clipped from V and 2 bases from J, the junction kept 6 bases outside the gene matches. The CDR3 sequence is 15 residues long. Germline CDR1 MGHRA, CDR2 YSYEKL. CDR3 DNA sequence: TGCGCCAGCAGCCAGACAGGGACAGTTCAAGAGACCCAGTACTTC. Its protein product is CASSQTGTVQETQYF.

This chain links TRBV4-1 with TRBJ2-7; TRBD2 aligns across 9 bases. The germline gives CDR1 MGHRA, CDR2 YSYEKL. The CDR3 spans 15 residues. V shed 1 base, J shed 3 bases, and the junction held 4 bases outside the gene matches. CDR3 amino acids: CASSQVSSGNYEQYF. Here the CDR3 DNA reads TGCGCCAGCAGCCAAGTTTCTAGCGGGAACTACGAGCAGTACTTC.

This clone was observed at least ten times. This chain links TRBV10-3 with TRBJ2-1, with TRBD2 identical over 10 bases. CDR3 length: 15 residues. Germline CDR1 reads ENHRY; CDR2 reads SYGVKD. V dropped 6 bases and J dropped 3; count of bases not matched to a gene: 5. CDR3 region: CAISLGLADYNEQFF. The CDR3 DNA reads TGTGCCATCAGCCTCGGACTAGCGGACTACAATGAGCAGTTCTTC.

Concerning this clone: Distinct nucleotide sequences in the sample also encode this CDR3. This sequence joins TRBV18 and TRBJ2-3; D unclear. The CDR3 totals 13 residues. Per germline, CDR1 KGHSH and CDR2 LQKENI. V shed 3 bases and J shed 2 bases, with 6 bases lying between them. CDR3 sequence: CASSPPTTDTQYF. DNA for the CDR3: TGTGCCAGCTCACCGCCGACCACAGATACGCAGTATTTT.

This chain uses TRBV5-1 with TRBJ2-5; TRBD2 aligns across 11 bases. CDR1 and CDR2 (germline): SGHRS, YFSETQ. Losses at the gene ends were 1 base for V and 5 bases for J; bases not matched to a gene: 4. The CDR3 runs to 15 residues. The CDR3 DNA reads as TGCGCCAGCAGCTTGATCCCTAGCGGGAGGGAGACCCAGTACTTC. Translation gives CASSLIPSGRETQYF. The entire variable domain, with the rest obtained from reference TRBV5-1 and TRBJ2-5, is as follows: KAGVTQTPRYLIKTRGQQVTLSCSPISGHRSVSWYQQTPGQGLQFLFEYFSETQRNKGNFPGRFSGRQFSNSRSEMNVSTLELGDSALYLCASSLIPSGRETQYFGPGTRLLVL.

This clone was seen a few times. The V gene is TRBV6-6, the J gene TRBJ2-3; D possibly corresponds to TRBD2 (6 bases). Germline CDR1 and CDR2: MNHNY and SVGAGI (reference sequence). The CDR3 totals 16 residues. The germline V and J ends were trimmed by 4 bases and 8 bases, with 22 bases remaining between them. The CDR3 DNA reads TGTGCCAGCAGTTTCCGGGACCTAACTACCGGGGGTACGCAGTATTTT. This codes for CASSFRDLTTGGTQYF.

The chain carries TRBV2 and TRBJ1-2; unclear D gene. The CDR3 spans 14 residues. In germline, CDR1 is SNHLY, CDR2 FYNNEI. V dropped 2 bases and J dropped 4 bases, with 11 bases sitting between them. CDR3 coding DNA: TGTGCCAGCAGTGAACGGGCGCACGTCTATGGCTACACCTTC. It yields the protein CASSERAHVYGYTF.

The chain recombines TRBV15 with TRBJ2-1; D gene ambiguous. The germline gives CDR1 LNHNV, CDR2 YYDKDF (reference sequence). V lost 2 bases to trimming and J lost 6 bases, with 11 bases between them. The length of the CDR3 is 14 residues. The CDR3 protein is CATSRFGPVNEQFF. In DNA form, the CDR3 reads TGTGCCACCAGCAGATTCGGCCCCGTCAATGAGCAGTTCTTC.

The chain carries TRBV10-2 and TRBJ2-7, with D uncertain. This CDR3 has 11 amino acids. Looked up from germline, CDR1 is WSHSY and CDR2 is SAAADI. Trimming removed 2 bases from V and 6 bases from J, with 5 bases in between. CDR3 in DNA: TGCGCCAGCAGTGAGAGGAGCGAGCAGTACTTC. This encodes CASSERSEQYF.

This chain links TRBV4-2 with TRBJ1-1, with TRBD1 matching over 8 bases. V dropped 1 base and J dropped 5; count of bases not matched to a gene: 3. This CDR3 comprises 14 residues. Germline V gives CDR1 LGHNA, CDR2 YNFKEQ. Here the CDR3 reads CASSQGQGWTEAFF. As DNA, the CDR3 is TGTGCCAGCAGCCAAGGACAGGGGTGGACTGAAGCTTTCTTT.

Points on this clone: A far larger clone is only one base removed, so a read error is likely. This chain links TRBV6-5 with TRBJ2-5, with D perhaps given as TRBD1 or TRBD2 (5 bases each). This CDR3 spans 14 amino acids. The V gene's germline CDR1 is MNHEY and CDR2 SVGAGI. CDR3 amino acids: CASSPSEGKEAQYF. DNA for the CDR3: TGTGCCAGCAGCCCAAGTGAGGGGAAAGAGGCCCAGTACTTC.